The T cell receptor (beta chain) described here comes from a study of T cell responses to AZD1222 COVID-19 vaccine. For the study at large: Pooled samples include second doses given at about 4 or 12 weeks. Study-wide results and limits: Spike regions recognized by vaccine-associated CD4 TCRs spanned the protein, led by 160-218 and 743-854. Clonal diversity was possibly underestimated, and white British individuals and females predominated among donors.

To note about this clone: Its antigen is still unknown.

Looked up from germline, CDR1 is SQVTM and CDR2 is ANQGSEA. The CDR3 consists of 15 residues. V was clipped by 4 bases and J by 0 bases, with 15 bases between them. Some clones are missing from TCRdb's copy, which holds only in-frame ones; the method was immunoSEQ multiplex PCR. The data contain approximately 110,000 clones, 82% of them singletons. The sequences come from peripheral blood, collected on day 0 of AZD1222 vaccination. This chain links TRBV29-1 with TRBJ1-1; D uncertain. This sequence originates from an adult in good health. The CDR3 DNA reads TGCAGCGTTGCTCCCGGGTGGGCCATGAACACTGAAGCTTTCTTT. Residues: CSVAPGWAMNTEAFF.